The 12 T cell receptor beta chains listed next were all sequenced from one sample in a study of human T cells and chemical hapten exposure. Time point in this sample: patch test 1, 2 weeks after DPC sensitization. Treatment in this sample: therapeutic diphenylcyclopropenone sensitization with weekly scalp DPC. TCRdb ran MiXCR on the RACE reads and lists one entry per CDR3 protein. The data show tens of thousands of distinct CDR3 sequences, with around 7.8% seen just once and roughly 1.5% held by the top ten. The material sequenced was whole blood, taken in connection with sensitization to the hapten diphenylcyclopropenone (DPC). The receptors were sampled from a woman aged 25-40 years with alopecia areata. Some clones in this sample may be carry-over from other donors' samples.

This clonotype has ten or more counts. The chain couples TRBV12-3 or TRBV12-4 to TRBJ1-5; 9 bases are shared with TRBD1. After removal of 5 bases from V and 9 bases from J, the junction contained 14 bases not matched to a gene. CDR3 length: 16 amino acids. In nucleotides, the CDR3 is TGTGCCAGCAGTCTCAGACGGACAGGGGACTCGGGGCCCCAGCATTTT. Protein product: CASSLRRTGDSGPQHF.

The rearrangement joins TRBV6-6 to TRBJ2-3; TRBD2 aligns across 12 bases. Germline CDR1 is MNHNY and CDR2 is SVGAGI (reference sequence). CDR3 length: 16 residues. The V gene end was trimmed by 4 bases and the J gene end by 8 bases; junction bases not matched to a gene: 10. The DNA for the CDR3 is TGTGCCAGCAGTTCTTCTAGCGGGGGGGCCGGGGGTACGCAGTATTTT. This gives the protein CASSSSSGGAGGTQYF.

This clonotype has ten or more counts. DNA of the CDR3: TGTGCCAGCAGCTTCTTTCGGACGGACTCTGGAAACACCATATATTTT. It is translated as CASSFFRTDSGNTIYF. This chain uses TRBV13 with TRBJ1-3; no firm D call. CDR1 and CDR2 (germline): PRHDT, FYEKMQ (reference sequence). CDR3 length equals 16 residues. V was trimmed by 3 bases and J by 0 bases, leaving 12 bases between them.

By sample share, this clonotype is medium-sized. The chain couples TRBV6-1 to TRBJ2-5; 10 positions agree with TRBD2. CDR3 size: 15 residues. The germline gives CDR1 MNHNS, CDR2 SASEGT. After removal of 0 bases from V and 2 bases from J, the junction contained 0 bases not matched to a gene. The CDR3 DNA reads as TGTGCCAGCAGTGAAGCTAGCGGGGGGCAAGAGACCCAGTACTTC. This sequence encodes CASSEASGGQETQYF.

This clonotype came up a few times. CDR3 nucleotide sequence: TGTGCCAGCAGCCCCGGCCCTACCGTTGAAGCTTTCTTT. Translating gives CASSPGPTVEAFF. The rearrangement uses TRBV6-5 and TRBJ1-1; no definite D call. CDR1 MNHEY and CDR2 SVGAGI come from the germline V gene. CDR3 length: 13 amino acids. The V end was cut by 6 bases, the J end by 7 bases, with 15 bases between.

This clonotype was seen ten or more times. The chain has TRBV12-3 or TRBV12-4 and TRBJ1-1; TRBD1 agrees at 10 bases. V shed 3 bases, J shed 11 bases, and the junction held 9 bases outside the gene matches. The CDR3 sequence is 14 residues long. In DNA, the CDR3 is TGTGCCAGCAGTTTTGAGTGGGGGGACAGGGGCGCTTTCTTT. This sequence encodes CASSFEWGDRGAFF.

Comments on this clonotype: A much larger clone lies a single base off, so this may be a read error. CDR3 in amino acids: CASSYLFREQETQYF. For the CDR3, the DNA is TGTGCCAGCAGTTACTTGTTCCGGGAGCAAGAGACCCAGTACTTC. The V gene is TRBV6-6, the J gene TRBJ2-5, with D possibly being TRBD2 (6 bases). Germline CDR1 reads MNHNY; CDR2 reads SVGAGI (reference sequence). CDR3 length equals 15 residues. V lost 1 base and J lost 2, with 11 bases in between.

The CDR3 nucleotides are TGTGCCAGCAGCATTCGGAGGGGCACTGAAGCTTTCTTT. Its translation: CASSIRRGTEAFF. The chain employs TRBV7-8 and TRBJ1-1; D possibly corresponds to TRBD1 (5 bases). The CDR3 is 13 amino acids. The V and J ends lost 5 bases and 4 bases respectively, with 11 bases between them. Per the germline V gene, CDR1 is SGHVS and CDR2 is FQNEAQ.

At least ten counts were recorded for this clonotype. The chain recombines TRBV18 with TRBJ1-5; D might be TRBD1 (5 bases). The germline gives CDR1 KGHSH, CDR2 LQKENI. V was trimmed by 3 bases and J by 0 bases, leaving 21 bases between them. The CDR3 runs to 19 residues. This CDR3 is CASSPDHLSAGSSNQPQHF. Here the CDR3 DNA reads TGTGCCAGCTCACCGGACCATTTATCGGCAGGGAGTAGCAATCAGCCCCAGCATTTT.

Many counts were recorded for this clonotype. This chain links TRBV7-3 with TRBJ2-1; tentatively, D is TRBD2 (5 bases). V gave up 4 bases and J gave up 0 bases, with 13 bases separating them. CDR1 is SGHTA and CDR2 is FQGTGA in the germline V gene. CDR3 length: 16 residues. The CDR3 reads CASSWESSNSYNEQFF. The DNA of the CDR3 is TGTGCCAGCAGCTGGGAGTCTAGCAACTCCTACAATGAGCAGTTCTTC.

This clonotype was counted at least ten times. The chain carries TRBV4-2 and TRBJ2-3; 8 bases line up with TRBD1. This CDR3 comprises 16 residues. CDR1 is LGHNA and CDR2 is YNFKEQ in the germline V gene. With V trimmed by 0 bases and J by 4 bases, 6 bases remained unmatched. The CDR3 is CASSQDSQGASDTQYF. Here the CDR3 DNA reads TGTGCCAGCAGCCAAGATTCCCAGGGGGCATCAGATACGCAGTATTTT.

The CDR3 protein is CASKGVGSYEQYF. The CDR3 DNA reads as TGTGCCAGCAAGGGGGTCGGGTCCTACGAGCAGTACTTC. This chain uses TRBV2 with TRBJ2-7, with a possible D match to TRBD1 (6 bases). Germline CDR1 SNHLY, CDR2 FYNNEI. CDR3 length: 13 amino acids. Trimming pared 7 bases from V and 1 base from J, leaving 11 bases between.